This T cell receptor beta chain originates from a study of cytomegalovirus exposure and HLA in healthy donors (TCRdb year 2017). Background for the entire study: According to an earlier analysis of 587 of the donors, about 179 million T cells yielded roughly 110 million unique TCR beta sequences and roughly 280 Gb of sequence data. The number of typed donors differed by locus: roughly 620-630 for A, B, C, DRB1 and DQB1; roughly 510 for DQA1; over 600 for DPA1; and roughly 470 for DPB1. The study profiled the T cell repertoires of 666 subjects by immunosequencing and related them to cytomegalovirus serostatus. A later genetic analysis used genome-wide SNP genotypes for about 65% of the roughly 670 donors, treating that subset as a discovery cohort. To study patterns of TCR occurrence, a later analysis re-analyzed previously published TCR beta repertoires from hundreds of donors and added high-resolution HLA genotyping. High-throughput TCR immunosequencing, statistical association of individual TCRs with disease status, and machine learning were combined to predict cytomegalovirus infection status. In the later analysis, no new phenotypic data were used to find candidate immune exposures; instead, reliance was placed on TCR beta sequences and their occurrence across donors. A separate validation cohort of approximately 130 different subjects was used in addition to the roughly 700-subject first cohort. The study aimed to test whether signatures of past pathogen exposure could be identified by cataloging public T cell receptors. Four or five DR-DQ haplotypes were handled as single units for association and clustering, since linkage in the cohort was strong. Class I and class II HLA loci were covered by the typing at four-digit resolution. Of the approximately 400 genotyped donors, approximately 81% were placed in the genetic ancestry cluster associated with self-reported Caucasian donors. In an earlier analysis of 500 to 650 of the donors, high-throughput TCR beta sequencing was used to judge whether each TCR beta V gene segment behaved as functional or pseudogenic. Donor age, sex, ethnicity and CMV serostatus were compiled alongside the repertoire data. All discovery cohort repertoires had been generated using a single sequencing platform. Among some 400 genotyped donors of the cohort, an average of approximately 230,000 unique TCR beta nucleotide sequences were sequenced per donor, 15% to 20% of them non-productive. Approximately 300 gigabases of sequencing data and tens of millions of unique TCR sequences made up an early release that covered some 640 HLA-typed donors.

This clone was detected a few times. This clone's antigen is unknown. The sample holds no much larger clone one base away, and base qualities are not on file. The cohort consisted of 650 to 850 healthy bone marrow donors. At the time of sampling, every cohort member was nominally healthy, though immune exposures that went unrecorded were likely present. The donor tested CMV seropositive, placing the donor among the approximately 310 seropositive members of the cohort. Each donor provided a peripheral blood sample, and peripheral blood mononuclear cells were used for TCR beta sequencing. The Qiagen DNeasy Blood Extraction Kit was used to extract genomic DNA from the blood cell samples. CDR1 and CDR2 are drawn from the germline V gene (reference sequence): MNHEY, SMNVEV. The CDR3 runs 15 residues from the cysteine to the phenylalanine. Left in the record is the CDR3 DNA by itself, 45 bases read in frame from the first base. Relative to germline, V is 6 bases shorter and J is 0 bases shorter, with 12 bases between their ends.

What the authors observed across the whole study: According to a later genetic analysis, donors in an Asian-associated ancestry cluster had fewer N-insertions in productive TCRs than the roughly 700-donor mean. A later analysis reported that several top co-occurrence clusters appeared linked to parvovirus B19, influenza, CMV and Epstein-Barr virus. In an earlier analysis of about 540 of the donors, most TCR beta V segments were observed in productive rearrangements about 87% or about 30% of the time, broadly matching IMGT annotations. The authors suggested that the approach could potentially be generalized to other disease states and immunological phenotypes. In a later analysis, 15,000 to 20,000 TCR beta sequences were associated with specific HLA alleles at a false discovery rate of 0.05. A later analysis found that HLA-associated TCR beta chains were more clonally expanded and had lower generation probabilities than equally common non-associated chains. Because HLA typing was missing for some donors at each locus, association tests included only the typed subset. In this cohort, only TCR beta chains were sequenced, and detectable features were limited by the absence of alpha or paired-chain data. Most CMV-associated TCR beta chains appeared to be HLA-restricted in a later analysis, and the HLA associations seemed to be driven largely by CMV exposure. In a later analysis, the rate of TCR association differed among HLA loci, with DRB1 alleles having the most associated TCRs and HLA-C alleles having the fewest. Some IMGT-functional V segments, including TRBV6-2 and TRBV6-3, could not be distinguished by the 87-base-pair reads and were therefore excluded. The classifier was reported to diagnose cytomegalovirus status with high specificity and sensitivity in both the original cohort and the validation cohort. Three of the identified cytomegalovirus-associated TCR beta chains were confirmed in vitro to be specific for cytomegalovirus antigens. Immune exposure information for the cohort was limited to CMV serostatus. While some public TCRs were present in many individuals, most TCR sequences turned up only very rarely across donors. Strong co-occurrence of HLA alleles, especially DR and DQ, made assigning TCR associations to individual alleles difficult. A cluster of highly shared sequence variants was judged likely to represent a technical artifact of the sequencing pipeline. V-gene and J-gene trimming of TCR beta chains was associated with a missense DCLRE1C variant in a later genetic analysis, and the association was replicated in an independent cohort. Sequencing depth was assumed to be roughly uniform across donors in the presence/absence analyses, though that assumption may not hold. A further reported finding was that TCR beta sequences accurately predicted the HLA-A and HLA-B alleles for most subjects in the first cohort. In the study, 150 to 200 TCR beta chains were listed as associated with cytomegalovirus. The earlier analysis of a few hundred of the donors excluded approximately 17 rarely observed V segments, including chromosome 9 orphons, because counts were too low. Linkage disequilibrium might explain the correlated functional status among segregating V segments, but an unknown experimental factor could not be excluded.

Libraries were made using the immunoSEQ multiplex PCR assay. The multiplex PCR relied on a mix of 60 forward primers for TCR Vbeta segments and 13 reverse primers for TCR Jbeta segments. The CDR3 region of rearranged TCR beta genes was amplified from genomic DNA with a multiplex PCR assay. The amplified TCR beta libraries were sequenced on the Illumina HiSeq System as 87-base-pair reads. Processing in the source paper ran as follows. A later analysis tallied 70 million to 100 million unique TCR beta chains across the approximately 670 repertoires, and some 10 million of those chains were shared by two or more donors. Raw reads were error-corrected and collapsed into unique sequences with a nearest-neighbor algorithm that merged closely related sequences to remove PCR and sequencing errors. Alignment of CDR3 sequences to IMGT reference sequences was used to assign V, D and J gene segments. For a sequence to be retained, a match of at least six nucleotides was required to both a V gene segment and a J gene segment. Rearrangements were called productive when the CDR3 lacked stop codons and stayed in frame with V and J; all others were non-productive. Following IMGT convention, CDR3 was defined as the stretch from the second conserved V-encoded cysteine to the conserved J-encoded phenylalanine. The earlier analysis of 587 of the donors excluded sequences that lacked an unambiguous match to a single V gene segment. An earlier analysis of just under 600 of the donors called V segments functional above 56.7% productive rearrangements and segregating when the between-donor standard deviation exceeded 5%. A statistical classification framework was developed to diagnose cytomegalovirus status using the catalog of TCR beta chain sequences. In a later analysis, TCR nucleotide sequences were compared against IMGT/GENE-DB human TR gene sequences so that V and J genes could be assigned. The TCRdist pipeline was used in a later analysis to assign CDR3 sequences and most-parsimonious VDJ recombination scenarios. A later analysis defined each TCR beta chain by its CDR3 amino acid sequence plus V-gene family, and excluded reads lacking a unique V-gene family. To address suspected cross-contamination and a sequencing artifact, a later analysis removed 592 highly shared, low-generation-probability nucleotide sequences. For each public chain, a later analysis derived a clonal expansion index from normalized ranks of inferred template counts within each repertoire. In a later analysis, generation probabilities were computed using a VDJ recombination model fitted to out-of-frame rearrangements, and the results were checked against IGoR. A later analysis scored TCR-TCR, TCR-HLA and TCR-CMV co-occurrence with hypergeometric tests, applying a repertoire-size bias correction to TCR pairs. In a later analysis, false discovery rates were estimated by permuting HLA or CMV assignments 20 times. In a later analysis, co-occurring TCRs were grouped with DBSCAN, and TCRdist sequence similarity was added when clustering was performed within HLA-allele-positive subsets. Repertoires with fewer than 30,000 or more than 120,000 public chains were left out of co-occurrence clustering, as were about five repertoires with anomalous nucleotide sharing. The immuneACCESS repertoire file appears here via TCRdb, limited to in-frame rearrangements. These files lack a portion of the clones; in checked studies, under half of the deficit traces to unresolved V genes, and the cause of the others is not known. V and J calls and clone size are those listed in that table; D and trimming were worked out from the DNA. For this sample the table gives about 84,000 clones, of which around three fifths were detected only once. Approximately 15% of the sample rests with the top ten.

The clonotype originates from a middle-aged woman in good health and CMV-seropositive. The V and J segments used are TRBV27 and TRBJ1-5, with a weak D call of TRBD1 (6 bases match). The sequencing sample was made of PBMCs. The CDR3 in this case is CASRTGIYSNQPQHF. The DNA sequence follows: TGTGCCAGCAGAACAGGGATTTATAGCAATCAGCCCCAGCATTTT.